The sequence of this TCR beta chain was determined in a study of T cell responses to AZD1222 COVID-19 vaccine. Study-wide results and caveats: In all cases, repertoires were sampled only after the peak T cell response. Increases in Spike-specific TCR breadth and depth were seen after two AZD1222 doses. Baseline seropositivity occurred in only six or seven AZD1222 recipients. Reportedly, close to half of spike-specific TCRs are directed against unmutated variant regions.

This clone has a single count. Its cognate antigen is unknown. Sequencing was performed with immunoSEQ multiplex PCR; in TCRdb, only in-frame clones are kept and a portion is missing. The sample yields 110,000 to 150,000 clones, 80% to 90% seen once. CDR1 SGHAT and CDR2 FQNNGV come from the germline V gene. The CDR3 loop spans 16 amino acids. Unmatched junction bases numbered 13, after V lost 7 bases and J lost 4 bases. The V and J genes are TRBV11-2 and TRBJ2-7, with 10 positions matching TRBD1. The receptor was isolated from an adult in good health. Sequenced here: peripheral blood, sampled on day 0 of AZD1222 vaccination. CDR3 nucleotide sequence: TGTGCCAGCATCCAAGGGCGGGGACAGGGGAGTTACGAGCAGTACTTC. This sequence encodes CASIQGRGQGSYEQYF.